The clone carrying this TCR beta chain was seen repeatedly, ten times or more. Its antigen is currently unknown. V lost 4 bases and J 1 base, leaving 13 bases between the germline ends. The germline V gene has CDR1 MNHNS and CDR2 SASEGT. The length of the CDR3 is 15 residues. The sample comes from a study of metastatic and nonmetastatic thyroid tumors. Study-level information: Repertoire data that came from the blood and tumor or nodule tissue of malignant and benign thyroid patients were compared. Notes on the study in general: Reported TCR beta diversity, measured in blood and tumor, was significantly higher for malignant thyroid tumors than for benign nodules.

Original analysis: Across clinicopathological groups, CDR3 differences served as the basis for building a distant-metastasis classifier for papillary thyroid cancer. TCRdb re-clonotyped the PCR reads via MiXCR. TCRdb assigned the V and J calls; the authors' analysis was not used. This sample has roughly 58,000 clones, with roughly 4.1% found just once. Thyroid surgery was performed in patients who had received no treatment beforehand. This chain joins TRBV6-1 and TRBJ1-1; D gene uncertain. Sample: blood. This sequence was found in a female donor with papillary thyroid cancer or a benign thyroid nodule (not recorded which). Some clones in this sample may be carry-over from other donors' samples. CDR3 sequence reads: CASSVVRGKNTEAFF. The CDR3 region has the DNA TGTGCCAGCAGTGTAGTGAGAGGGAAGAACACTGAAGCTTTCTTT.